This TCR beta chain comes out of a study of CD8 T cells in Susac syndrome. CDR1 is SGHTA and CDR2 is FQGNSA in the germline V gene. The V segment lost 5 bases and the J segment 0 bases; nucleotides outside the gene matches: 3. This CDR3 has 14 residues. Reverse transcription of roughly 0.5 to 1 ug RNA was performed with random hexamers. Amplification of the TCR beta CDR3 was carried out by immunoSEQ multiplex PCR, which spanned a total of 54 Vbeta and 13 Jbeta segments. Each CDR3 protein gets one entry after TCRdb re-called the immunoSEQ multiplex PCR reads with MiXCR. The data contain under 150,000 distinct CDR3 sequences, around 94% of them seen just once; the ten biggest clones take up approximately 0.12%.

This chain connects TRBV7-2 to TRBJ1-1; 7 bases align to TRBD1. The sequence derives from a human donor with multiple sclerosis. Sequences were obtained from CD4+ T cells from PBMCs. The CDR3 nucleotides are TGTGCCAGCAGCCGGGACAGCATGAACACTGAAGCTTTCTTT. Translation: CASSRDSMNTEAFF.